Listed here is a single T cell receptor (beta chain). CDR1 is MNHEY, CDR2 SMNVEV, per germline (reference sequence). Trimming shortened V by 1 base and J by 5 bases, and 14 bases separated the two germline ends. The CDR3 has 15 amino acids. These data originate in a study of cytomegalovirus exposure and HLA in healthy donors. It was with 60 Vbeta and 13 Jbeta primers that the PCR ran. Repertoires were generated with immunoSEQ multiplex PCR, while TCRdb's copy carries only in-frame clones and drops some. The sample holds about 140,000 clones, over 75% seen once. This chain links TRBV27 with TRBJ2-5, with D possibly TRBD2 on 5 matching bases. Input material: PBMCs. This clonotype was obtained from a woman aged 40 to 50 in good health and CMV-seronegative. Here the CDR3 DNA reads TGTGCCAGCAGTTTATTAGCCCGCCGCGGGGAGACCCAGTACTTC. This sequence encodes CASSLLARRGETQYF.